This entry lists 17 T cell receptor beta chains sequenced from one sample in a study of blood T cells in healthy people across ages. A second PCR, run for about 7 to 11 cycles, used a sample-barcoded 5' primer plus a J-beta primer mix. TCRdb recomputed calls from the 5' RACE reads with MiXCR, one row per CDR3 protein. The sample lists around 1.7 million distinct CDR3 sequences; roughly 28% were seen once. The sequenced sample consisted of blood. The receptors shown here come from a woman aged 30 to 39 in good health.

In this sample, this clonotype turned up a few times. The gene calls are TRBV20-1 and TRBJ2-3, with D possibly being TRBD1 (5 bases). The V gene's germline CDR1 is DFQATT and CDR2 SNEGSKA (reference sequence). The CDR3 length is 17 residues. The germline V and J ends were trimmed by 6 bases and 7 bases, with 29 bases remaining between them. CDR3 region: CSAARFDRGLSPYTQYF. CDR3 bases: TGCAGTGCGGCCCGTTTTGATAGGGGTCTTTCGCCGTATACGCAGTATTTT.

This clonotype showed up many times. The J gene is TRBJ2-7, the V gene TRBV5-1, with 11 bases fitting TRBD2. V shed 0 bases and J 4 bases; nucleotides not matched to a gene: 9. This CDR3 contains 17 residues. Germline V gives CDR1 SGHRS, CDR2 YFSETQ. This CDR3 is CASSLASGLAGGYEQYF. CDR3 DNA sequence: TGCGCCAGCAGCTTGGCCTCAGGACTAGCGGGCGGATACGAGCAGTACTTC.

This clonotype has a single count. One base away lies a much larger clone, so this may be a sequencing read error. This sequence joins TRBV29-1 and TRBJ1-2, with unresolved D. Per germline, CDR1 SQVTM and CDR2 ANQGSEA. This CDR3 spans 11 amino acids. V was clipped by 5 bases and J by 8 bases, with 12 bases between them. The DNA for the CDR3 is TGCAGCGTTTTGGACGCCTGGGGCTACACCTTC. Amino acids: CSVLDAWGYTF.

This clonotype appeared many times. The rearrangement uses TRBV5-1 and TRBJ2-5; no clear D gene. Germline values: CDR1 SGHRS, CDR2 YFSETQ. This CDR3 region has 15 residues. The V end was cut by 0 bases, the J end by 4 bases, with 13 bases between. Written as DNA, the CDR3 is TGCGCCAGCAGCTTGGCCTCTCCAGGCGGAGAGACCCAGTACTTC. The encoded protein is CASSLASPGGETQYF.

This clonotype was seen only a few times. The chain links TRBV20-1 to TRBJ2-1; the match to TRBD2 covers 7 bases. CDR3 size: 14 residues. Germline assignment: CDR1 DFQATT and CDR2 SNEGSKA (reference sequence). The V and J ends lost 0 bases and 7 bases, in that order; junction bases with no gene match: 6. CDR3 in DNA: TGCAGTGCTAGAGATCAACTAGCGTCGAATGAGCAGTTCTTC. The encoded protein is CSARDQLASNEQFF.

This sequence joins TRBV13 and TRBJ2-3; 8 nucleotides agree with TRBD2. V shed 5 bases, J shed 6 bases, and the junction held 10 bases outside the gene matches. Per germline, CDR1 PRHDT and CDR2 FYEKMQ (reference sequence). CDR3 length: 15 residues. DNA for the CDR3: TGTGCCAGCAGCCCAGGACTAGCCCCACACGATACGCAGTATTTT. It is translated as CASSPGLAPHDTQYF.

This clonotype was seen at least ten times. The rearrangement links TRBV20-1 to TRBJ2-6; weak D call: TRBD2 (6 bases). Looked up from germline, CDR1 is DFQATT and CDR2 is SNEGSKA (reference sequence). This CDR3 is 14 amino acids long. V lost 5 bases to trimming and J lost 2 bases, with 10 bases between them. Here the CDR3 reads CSAPGGAGANVLTF. The CDR3 DNA reads TGCAGTGCTCCCGGCGGGGCTGGGGCCAACGTCCTGACTTTC.

This rearrangement joins TRBV7-9 to TRBJ2-7, with D perhaps matching TRBD1 (5 bases). This CDR3 has 13 residues. From germline, CDR1 is SEHNR and CDR2 FQNEAQ (reference sequence). The ends were cut back, 8 bases at V and 0 bases at J, with 11 bases in the middle. The CDR3 reads CASSDIVSYEQYF. CDR3 bases: TGTGCCAGCTCGGACATAGTCTCCTACGAGCAGTACTTC.

This sequence joins TRBV7-2 and TRBJ2-1, with a possible D match to TRBD2 (6 bases). The J call may be in error: the DNA end matches TRBJ2-7 better. The germline CDR1 and CDR2 sequences are SGHTA and FQGNSA. The CDR3 consists of 16 residues. The CDR3 sequence: CASSPQGAGGRNEQYF. The CDR3 nucleotides are TGTGCCAGCAGCCCCCAGGGAGCGGGTGGCCGCAATGAGCAGTACTTC.

This clonotype has more than one count but fewer than ten. The germline gene is not matched at one end of the junction; a read error may be the cause. The V and J genes are TRBV6-6 and TRBJ1-4; the D gene is possibly TRBD1 (6 bases). CDR3 length: 15 amino acids. Germline V gene lookup returns CDR1 MNHNY and CDR2 SVGAGI (reference sequence). CDR3 sequence: CTSAPSDRSNEKLFF. The CDR3 region has the DNA TGTACCAGCGCCCCTTCAGACAGGAGTAATGAAAAACTGTTTTTT.

This clonotype occurred once. CDR3 bases: TGTGCCACCAGTGACGACGGCTACACAGATACGCAGTATTTT. Translating it yields CATSDDGYTDTQYF. The chain carries TRBV24-1 and TRBJ2-3; no reliable D call. Germline CDR1 is KGHDR and CDR2 is SFDVKD. V lost 4 bases and J 2 bases, leaving 9 bases between the germline ends. This CDR3 region has 14 residues.

This clonotype was seen a few times. The chain uses TRBV7-2 and TRBJ2-7, with 11 bases fitting TRBD1. The V gene's germline CDR1 is SGHTA and CDR2 FQGNSA. With 8 bases clipped from V and 6 bases from J, the junction kept 6 bases outside the gene matches. The CDR3 is 13 amino acids. CDR3 region: CASEDRGRGEQYF. The CDR3 DNA is TGTGCCAGCGAGGACAGGGGGCGCGGCGAGCAGTACTTC.

Notes on this clonotype: This may be a read error, as it is one base from a much larger clone. J is TRBJ2-5 and V is TRBV10-3; a possible D gene is TRBD1 (5 bases). Germline-derived CDR1 and CDR2 are ENHRY and SYGVKD. CDR3 length: 12 amino acids. V shed 2 bases and J shed 11 bases, with 12 bases lying between them. CDR3 DNA sequence: TGTGCCATCAGTGAGACAGGTGCTGAGCAGTACTTC. Its protein is CAISETGAEQYF.

The chain combines TRBV3-1 with TRBJ1-2, with a tentative D call TRBD1 (5 bases). CDR1 LGHDT and CDR2 YNNKEL come from the germline V gene (reference sequence). Trimming left V 3 bases short and J 0 bases short, with 17 bases between. This CDR3 contains 17 residues. The CDR3: CASSQGEGMIANYGYTF. CDR3 sequence (DNA): TGTGCCAGCAGCCAGGGGGAGGGGATGATCGCTAACTATGGCTACACCTTC.

This clonotype turned up a few times. The junction and the germline gene differ at one end; a read error may be behind it. The CDR3 spells CATVTGGFYNEQFF. The CDR3 bases are TGCGCCACTGTGACGGGGGGCTTTTACAATGAGCAGTTCTTC. The gene calls are TRBV7-2 and TRBJ2-1, with D possibly being TRBD2 (7 bases). Germline V gives CDR1 SGHTA, CDR2 FQGNSA. CDR3 length: 14 residues.

A remark on this clonotype: This may arise from a read error, as a much more abundant clone is one base away. CDR3 in amino acids: CASGHRETNYGYTF. The CDR3 DNA sequence: TGTGCCAGCGGCCACCGGGAAACTAACTATGGCTACACCTTC. The genes are TRBV12-3 or TRBV12-4 and TRBJ1-2; no clear D gene. The CDR3 contains 14 residues. Trimming took 8 bases from V and 0 from J, leaving 13 bases between them.

As for this clonotype: The junction differs from germline at one of its ends, possibly a read error. The chain joins TRBV12-3 or TRBV12-4 to TRBJ2-3, with 12 bases aligning to TRBD2. The CDR3 is made up of 16 amino acids. The CDR3 DNA is TGTGCCAGCAGTCCCTGGACTAGCGGGGTCACAGATACGGAGTATTTT. Protein product: CASSPWTSGVTDTEYF.